This T cell receptor (beta chain) stems from a study of CXCR3-negative and CXCR3-positive naive CD8 T cells. General observations from the study: Comparably high diversity was seen in both naive subsets, and much lower diversity in memory CD8+ cells.

Comment on this clonotype: Its matching antigen is unknown.

5' RACE with UMI labels generated the TRB cDNA libraries. Reprocessing the 5' RACE reads, TCRdb reports a single entry for every CDR3 protein and omits DNA. The sample totals about 5,200 distinct CDR3 sequences; its top ten clones hold about 2.5%. Per the germline V gene, CDR1 is GTSNPN and CDR2 is SVGIG (reference sequence). This CDR3 contains 12 residues. The material sequenced was naive CXCR3- CD8+ T cells from blood. Indicated subset: CD45RO-CCR7+CD27+CD95- naive CD8+ T cells lacking CXCR3 (TNR3-). The V and J genes are TRBV30 and TRBJ1-4. The TCR comes from a human donor in good health. Some clones in this sample may be carry-over from other donors' samples. The CDR3 is CAWSDKYEKLFF.